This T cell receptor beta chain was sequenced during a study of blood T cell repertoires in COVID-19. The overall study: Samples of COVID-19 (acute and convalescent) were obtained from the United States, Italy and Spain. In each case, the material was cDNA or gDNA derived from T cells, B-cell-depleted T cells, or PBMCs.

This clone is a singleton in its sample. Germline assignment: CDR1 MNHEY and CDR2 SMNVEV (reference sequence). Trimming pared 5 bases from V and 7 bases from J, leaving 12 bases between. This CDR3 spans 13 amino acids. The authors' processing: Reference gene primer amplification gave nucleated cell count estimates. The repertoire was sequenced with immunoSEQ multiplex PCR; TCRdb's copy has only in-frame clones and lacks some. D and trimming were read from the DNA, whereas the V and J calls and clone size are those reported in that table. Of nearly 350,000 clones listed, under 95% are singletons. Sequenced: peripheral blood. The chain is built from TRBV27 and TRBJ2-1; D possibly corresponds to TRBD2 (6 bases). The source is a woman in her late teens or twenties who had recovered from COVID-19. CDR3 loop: CASSPGAGNEQFF. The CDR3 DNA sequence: TGTGCCAGCAGTCCTGGGGCGGGGAATGAGCAGTTCTTC.